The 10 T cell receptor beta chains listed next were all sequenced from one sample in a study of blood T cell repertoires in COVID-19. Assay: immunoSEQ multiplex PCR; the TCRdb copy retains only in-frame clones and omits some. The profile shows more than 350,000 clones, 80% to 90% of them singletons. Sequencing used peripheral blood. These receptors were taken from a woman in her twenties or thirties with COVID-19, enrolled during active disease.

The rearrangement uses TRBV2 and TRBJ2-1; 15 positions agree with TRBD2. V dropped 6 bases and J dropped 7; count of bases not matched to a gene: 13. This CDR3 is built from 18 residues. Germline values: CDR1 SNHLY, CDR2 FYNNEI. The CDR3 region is CASRDPWTSGGAGNEQFF. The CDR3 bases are TGTGCCAGCAGGGACCCTTGGACTAGCGGGGGGGCCGGGAATGAGCAGTTCTTC.

CDR3 nucleotides: TGCGCCAGCAGCTTGGACAGGGCCTCCTACGAGCAGTACGTC. Translating it yields CASSLDRASYEQYV. The rearrangement links TRBV5-1 to TRBJ2-7; D might be TRBD1 (6 bases). The V gene lost 0 bases and the J gene lost 0 bases, with 7 bases spanning the gap. The germline gives CDR1 SGHRS, CDR2 YFSETQ. The CDR3 consists of 14 residues.

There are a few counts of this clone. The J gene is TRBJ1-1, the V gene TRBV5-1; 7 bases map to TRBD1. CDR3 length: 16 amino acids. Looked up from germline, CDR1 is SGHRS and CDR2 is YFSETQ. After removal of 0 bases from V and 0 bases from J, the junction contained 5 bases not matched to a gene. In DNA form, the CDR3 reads TGCGCCAGCAGCTTGGGCCTTGACAGGGTGAACACTGAAGCTTTCTTT. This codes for CASSLGLDRVNTEAFF.

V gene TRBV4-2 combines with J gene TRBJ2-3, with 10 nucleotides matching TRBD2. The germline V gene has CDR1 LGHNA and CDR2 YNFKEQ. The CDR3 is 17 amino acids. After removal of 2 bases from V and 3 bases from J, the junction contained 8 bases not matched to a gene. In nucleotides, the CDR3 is TGTGCCAGCAGCCAAATGGTAGCGGGGGGCGTGACAGATACGCAGTATTTT. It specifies CASSQMVAGGVTDTQYF.

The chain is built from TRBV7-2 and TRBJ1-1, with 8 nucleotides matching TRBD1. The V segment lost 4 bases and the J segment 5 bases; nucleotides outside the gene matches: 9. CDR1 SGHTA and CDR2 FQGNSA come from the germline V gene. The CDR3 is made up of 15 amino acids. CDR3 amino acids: CASSSSDRGGTEAFF. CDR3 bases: TGTGCCAGCAGCTCATCCGACAGGGGAGGGACTGAAGCTTTCTTT.

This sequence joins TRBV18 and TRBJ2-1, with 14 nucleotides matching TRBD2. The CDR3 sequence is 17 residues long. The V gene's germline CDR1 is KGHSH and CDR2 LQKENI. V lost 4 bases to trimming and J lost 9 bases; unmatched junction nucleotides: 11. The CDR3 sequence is CASSRPPGLAGVGEQFF. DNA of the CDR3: TGTGCCAGCTCACGTCCCCCGGGACTAGCGGGAGTTGGTGAGCAGTTCTTC.

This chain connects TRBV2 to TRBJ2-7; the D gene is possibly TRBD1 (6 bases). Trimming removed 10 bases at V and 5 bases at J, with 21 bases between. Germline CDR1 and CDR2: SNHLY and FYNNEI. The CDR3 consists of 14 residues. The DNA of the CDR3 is TGTGCCACCCTAACACAGGGTCGAAGGAACGAGCAGTACTTC. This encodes CATLTQGRRNEQYF.

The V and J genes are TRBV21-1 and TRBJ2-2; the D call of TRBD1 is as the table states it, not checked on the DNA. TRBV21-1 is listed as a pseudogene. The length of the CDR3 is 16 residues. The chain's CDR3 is CASSKLGQGPTGELFF. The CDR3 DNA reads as TGTGCCAGCAGCAAATTGGGGCAGGGGCCCACCGGGGAGCTGTTTTTT.

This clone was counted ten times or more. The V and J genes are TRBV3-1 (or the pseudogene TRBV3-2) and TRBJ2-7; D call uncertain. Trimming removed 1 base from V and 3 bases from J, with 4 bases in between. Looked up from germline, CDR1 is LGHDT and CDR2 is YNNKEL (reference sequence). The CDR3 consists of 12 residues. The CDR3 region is CASSQGSYEQYF. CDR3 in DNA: TGTGCCAGCAGCCAAGGGAGCTACGAGCAGTACTTC.

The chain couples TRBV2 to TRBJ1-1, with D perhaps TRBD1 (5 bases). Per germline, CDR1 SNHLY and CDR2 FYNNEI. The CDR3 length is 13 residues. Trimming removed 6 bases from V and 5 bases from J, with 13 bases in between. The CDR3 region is CASRNIGGTEAFF. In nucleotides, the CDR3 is TGTGCCAGCAGGAACATTGGGGGGACTGAAGCTTTCTTT.